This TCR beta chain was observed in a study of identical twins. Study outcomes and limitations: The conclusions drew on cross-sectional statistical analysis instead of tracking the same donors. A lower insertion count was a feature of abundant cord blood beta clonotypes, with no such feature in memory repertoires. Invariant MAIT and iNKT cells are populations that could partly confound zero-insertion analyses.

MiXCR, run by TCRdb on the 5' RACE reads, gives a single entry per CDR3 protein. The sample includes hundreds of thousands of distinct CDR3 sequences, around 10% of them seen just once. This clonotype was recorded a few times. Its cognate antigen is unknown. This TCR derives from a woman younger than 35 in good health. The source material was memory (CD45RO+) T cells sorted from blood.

This chain's CDR3 is CATGTSYPNEQFF. CDR3 coding DNA: TGTGCCACGGGGACTAGCTACCCCAATGAGCAGTTCTTC. This chain uses TRBV12-3 or TRBV12-4 with TRBJ2-1; TRBD2 matches 9 bases. This CDR3 region has 13 residues. V was clipped by 10 bases and J by 6 bases; unmatched bases: 7.